The clone carrying this T cell receptor (beta chain) was counted at least ten times. These data are taken from a study of neurological immune-mediated disorders. Using its own MiXCR run on the 5' RACE reads, TCRdb lists one record per CDR3 protein. This sample yields some 76,000 distinct CDR3 sequences, of which more than 3% are seen a single time; 4% to 6.5% belongs to the top ten. V dropped 7 bases and J dropped 10; count of bases not matched to a gene: 19. CDR1 and CDR2 (germline): DFQATT, SNEGSKA (reference sequence). The CDR3 runs 16 residues. Source material: PBMCs. This receptor was identified in a woman aged 45-60 years with multiple sclerosis. The V call is TRBV20-1, the J call TRBJ1-6; 7 bases are a match to TRBD1. In DNA, the CDR3 is TGCAGTGTCCAGGGGAGTACCGGGACAGTAAACTCACCCCTCCACTTT. It is translated as CSVQGSTGTVNSPLHF.